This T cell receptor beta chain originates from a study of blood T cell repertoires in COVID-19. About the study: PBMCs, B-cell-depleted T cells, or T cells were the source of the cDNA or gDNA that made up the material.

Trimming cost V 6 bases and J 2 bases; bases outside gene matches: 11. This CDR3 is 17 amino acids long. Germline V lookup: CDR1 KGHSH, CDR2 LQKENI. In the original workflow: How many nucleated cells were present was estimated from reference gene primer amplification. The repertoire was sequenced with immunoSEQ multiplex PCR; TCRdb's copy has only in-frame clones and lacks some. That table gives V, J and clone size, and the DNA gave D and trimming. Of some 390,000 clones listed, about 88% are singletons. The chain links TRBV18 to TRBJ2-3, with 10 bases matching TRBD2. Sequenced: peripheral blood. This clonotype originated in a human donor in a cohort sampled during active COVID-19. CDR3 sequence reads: CASSPSLTSGYTDTQYF. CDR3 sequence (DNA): TGTGCCAGCTCCCCGTCCTTGACTAGCGGGTACACAGATACGCAGTATTTT.